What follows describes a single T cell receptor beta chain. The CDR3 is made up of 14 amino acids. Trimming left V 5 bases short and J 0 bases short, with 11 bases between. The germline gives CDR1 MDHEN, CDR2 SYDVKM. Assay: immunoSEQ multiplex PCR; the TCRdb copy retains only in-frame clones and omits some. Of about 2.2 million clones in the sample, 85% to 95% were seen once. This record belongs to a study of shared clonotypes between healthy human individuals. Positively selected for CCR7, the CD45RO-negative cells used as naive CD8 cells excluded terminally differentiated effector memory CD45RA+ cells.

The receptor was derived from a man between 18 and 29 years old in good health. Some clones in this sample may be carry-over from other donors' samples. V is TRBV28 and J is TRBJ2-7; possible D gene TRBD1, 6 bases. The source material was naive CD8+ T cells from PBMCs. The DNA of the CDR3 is TGTGCCAGCAGTATGAGCAGGGGCTCCTACGAGCAGTACTTC. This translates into CASSMSRGSYEQYF.